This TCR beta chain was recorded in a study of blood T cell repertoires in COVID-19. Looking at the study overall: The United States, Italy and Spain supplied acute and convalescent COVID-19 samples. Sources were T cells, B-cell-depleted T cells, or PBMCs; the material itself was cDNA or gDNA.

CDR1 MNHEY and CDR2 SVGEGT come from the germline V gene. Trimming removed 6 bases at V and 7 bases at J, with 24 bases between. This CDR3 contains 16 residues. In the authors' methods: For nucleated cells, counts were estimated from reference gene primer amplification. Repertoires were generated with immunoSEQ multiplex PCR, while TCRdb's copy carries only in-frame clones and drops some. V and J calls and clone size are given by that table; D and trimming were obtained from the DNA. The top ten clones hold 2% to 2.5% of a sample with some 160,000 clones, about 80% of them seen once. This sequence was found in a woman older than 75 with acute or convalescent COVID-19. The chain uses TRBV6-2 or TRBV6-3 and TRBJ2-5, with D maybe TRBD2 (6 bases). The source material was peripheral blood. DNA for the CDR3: TGTGCCAGCAGCCCCGGCGGAAAGACTAGTTACGCGACCCAGTACTTC. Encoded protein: CASSPGGKTSYATQYF.